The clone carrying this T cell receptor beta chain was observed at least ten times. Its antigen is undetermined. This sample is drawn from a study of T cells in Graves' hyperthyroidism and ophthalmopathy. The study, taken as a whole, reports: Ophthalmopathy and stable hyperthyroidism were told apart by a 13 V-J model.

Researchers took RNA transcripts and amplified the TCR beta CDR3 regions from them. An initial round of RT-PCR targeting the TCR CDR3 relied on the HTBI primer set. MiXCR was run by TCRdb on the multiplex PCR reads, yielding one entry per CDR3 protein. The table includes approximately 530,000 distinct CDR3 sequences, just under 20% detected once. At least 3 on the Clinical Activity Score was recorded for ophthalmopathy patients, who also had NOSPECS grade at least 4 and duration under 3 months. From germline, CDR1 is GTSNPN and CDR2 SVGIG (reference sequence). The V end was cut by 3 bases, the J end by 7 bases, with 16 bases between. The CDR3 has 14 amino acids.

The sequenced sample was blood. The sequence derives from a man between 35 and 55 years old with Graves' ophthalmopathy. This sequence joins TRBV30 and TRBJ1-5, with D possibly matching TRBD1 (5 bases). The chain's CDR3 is CAWSQGVGVQPQHF. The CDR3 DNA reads TGTGCCTGGAGCCAAGGCGTAGGGGTGCAGCCCCAGCATTTT.